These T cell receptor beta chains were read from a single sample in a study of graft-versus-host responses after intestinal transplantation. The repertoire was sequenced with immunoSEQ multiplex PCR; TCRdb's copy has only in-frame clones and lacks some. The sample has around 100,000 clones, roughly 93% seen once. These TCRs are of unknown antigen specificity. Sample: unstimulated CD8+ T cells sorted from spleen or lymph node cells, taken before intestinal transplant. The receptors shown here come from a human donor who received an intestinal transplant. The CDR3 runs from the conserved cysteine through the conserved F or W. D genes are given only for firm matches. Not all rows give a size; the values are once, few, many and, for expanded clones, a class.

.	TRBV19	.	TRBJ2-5	TGTGCCAGTAGAGACCGGGATTCACAAGAGACCCAGTACTTC	CASRDRDSQETQYF
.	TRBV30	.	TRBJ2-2	TGTGCCTGGATCAGGGGCACCGGGGAGCTGTTTTTT	CAWIRGTGELFF
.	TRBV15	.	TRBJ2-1	TGTGCCACCAGTCAGATGCACAATGAGCAGTTCTTC	CATSQMHNEQFF
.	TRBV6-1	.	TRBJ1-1	TGTGCCAGCAGTGAACTCGAACGGCTGGAGAACACTGAAGCTTTCTTT	CASSELERLENTEAFF
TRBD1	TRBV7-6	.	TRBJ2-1	TGTGCCAGCAGCTATCCCGGGACAGGGGAAAATGAGCAGTTCTTC	CASSYPGTGENEQFF
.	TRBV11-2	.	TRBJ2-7	TGTGCCAGCAGGGAGACAGTAACCTACGAGCAGTACTTC	CASRETVTYEQYF
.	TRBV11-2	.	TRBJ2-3	TGTGCCAGCAGCGCTGGGGCAGATACGCAGTATTTT	CASSAGADTQYF
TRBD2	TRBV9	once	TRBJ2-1	TGTGCCAGCAGCGGGGGACTAGCGGCTGAGCAGTTCTTC	CASSGGLAAEQFF
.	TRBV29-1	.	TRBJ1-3	TGCAGCGTTGAATTAAGCGCAATTGCTGGAAACACCATATATTTT	CSVELSAIAGNTIYF
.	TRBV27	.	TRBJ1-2	TGTGCCAGCAGTGTCGGGACGCACTATGGCTACACCTTC	CASSVGTHYGYTF
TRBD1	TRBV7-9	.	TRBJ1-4	TGTGCCAGCAGCTCGGGTACAGGGGTGGCTAATGAAAAACTGTTTTTT	CASSSGTGVANEKLFF
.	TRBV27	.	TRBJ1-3	TGTGCCAGCACCGACGGAAACACCATATATTTT	CASTDGNTIYF
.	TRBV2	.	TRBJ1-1	TGTGCCAGCAGTGACAGGCGGACCATGAACACTGAAGCTTTCTTT	CASSDRRTMNTEAFF
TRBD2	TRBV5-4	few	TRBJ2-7	TGTGCCAGCAGCCGAATAGCGGGGGACTCCTACGAGCAGTACTTC	CASSRIAGDSYEQYF
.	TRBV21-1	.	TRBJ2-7	TGTGCCAGCAGCAACCGGGACGGGCCCTACGAGCAGTACTTC	CASSNRDGPYEQYF
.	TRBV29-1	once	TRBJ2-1	TGCAGCGTTGGGCTCTGGGACGAAGGCCCCGATGAGCAGTTCTTC	CSVGLWDEGPDEQFF
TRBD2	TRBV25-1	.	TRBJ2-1	TGTGCCAGCAGTGACCCCTATGATTCTAGCGGGGGGGCAAATGAGCAGTTCTTC	CASSDPYDSSGGANEQFF
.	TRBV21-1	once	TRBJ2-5	TGTGCCAGCCACTTGCCATGCCGTCGCGGGACCCAGTACTTC	CASHLPCRRGTQYF
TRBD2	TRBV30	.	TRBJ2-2	TGTGCCTATCGAGCGGGGGGGCCGGTCGGGGAGCTGTTTTTT	CAYRAGGPVGELFF
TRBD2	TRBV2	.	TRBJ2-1	TGTGCCAGCAGTGGCTCAGCGGGGGGAGCCTACAATGAGCAGTTCTTC	CASSGSAGGAYNEQFF
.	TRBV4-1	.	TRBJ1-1	TGCGCCAGCAGCCAAGAGGTTTGGCTAATGAACACTGAAGCTTTCTTT	CASSQEVWLMNTEAFF
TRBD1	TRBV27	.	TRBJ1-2	TGTGCCAGCAGTGCGGGGACAGGTAATGGCTACACCTTC	CASSAGTGNGYTF
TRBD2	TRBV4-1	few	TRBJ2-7	TGCGCCAGCAGCCTCGAAAGCGGGGGAAACTACGAGCAGTACTTC	CASSLESGGNYEQYF
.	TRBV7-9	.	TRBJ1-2	TGTGCCAGCAGCCTCCCTGGGGAGGGGGGCTACACCTTC	CASSLPGEGGYTF
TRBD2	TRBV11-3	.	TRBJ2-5	TGTGCCAGCAGCACTAGCGGGGTAGAGACCCAGTACTTC	CASSTSGVETQYF
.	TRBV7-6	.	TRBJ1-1	TGTGCCAGCAGCTCATCACTGCTAGGGCCCAACACTGAAGCTTTCTTT	CASSSSLLGPNTEAFF
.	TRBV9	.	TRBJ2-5	TGTGCCAGCAGCGTAACGGAGTACCAAGAGACCCAGTACTTC	CASSVTEYQETQYF
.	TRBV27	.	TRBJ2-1	TGTGCCAGCAGTATTCCGCCTAGCAATGAGCAGTTCTTC	CASSIPPSNEQFF
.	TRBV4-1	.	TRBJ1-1	TGCGCCAGCAGCCAAGTGACTGGGATTGAAGCTTTCTTT	CASSQVTGIEAFF
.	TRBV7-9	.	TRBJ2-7	TGTGCCAGCAGCTTAGAGAGGGGAGGTCCCCACGAGCAGTACTTC	CASSLERGGPHEQYF
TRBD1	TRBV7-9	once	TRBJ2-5	TGTGCCAGCAGCGCCCATGACAGGGGCCAAGAGACCCAGTACTTC	CASSAHDRGQETQYF
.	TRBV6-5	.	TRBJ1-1	TGTGCCAGCACCAACCCGGGGGGCACTGAAGCTTTCTTT	CASTNPGGTEAFF